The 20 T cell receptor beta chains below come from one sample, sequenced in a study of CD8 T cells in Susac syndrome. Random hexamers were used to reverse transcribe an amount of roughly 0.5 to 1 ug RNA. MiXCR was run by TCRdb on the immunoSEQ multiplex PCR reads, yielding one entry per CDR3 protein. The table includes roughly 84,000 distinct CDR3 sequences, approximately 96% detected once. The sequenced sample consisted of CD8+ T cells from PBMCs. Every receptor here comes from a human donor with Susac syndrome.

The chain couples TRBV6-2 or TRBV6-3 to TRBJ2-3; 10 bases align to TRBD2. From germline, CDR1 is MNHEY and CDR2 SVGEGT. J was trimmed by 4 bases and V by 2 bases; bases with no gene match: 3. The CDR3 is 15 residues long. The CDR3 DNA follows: TGTGCCAGCAGTTACGGGACTAGCGCCCCAGATACGCAGTATTTT. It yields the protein CASSYGTSAPDTQYF.

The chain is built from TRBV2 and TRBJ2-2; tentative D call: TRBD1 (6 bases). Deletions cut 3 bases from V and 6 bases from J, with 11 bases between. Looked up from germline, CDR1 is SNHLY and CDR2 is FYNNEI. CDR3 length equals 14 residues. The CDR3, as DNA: TGTGCCAGCAGTGAGACACAGGGCGCCGGGGAGCTGTTTTTT. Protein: CASSETQGAGELFF.

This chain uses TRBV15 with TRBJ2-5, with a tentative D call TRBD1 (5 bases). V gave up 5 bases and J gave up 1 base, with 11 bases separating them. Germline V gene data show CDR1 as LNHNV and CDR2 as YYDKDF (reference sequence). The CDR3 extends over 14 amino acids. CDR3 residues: CATSVRQLQETQYF. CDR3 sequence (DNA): TGTGCCACCAGCGTGCGACAGCTCCAAGAGACCCAGTACTTC.

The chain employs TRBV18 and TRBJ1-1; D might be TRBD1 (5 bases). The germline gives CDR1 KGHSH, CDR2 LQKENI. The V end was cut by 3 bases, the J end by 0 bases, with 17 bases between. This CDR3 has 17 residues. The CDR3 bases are TGTGCCAGCTCACCCCTTCCCTCGGGACGGCTGAACACTGAAGCTTTCTTT. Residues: CASSPLPSGRLNTEAFF.

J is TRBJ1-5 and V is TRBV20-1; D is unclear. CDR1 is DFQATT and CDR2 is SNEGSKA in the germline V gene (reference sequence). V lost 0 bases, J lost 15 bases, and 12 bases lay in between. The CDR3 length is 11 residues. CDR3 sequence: CSAREGRERHF. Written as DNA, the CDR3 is TGCAGTGCTAGAGAGGGCAGAGAGCGGCATTTT.

The CDR3 DNA is TGTGCCAGCAGTTACACGAGATCCGGGACGGGAAACACTGAAGCTTTCTTT. Translation gives CASSYTRSGTGNTEAFF. The gene calls are TRBV6-5 and TRBJ1-1; D is possibly TRBD1 (5 bases). The V end lost 2 bases, the J end lost 2 bases, and 18 bases lay between the germline ends. Germline CDR1 reads MNHEY; CDR2 reads SVGAGI. CDR3 length: 17 residues.

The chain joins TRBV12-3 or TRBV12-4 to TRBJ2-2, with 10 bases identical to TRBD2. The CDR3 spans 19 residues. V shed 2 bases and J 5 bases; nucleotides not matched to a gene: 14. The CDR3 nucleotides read TGTGCCAGCAGTTTAATTTATTCCGGGCTAGCGGGAGATACCGGGGAGCTGTTTTTT. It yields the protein CASSLIYSGLAGDTGELFF.

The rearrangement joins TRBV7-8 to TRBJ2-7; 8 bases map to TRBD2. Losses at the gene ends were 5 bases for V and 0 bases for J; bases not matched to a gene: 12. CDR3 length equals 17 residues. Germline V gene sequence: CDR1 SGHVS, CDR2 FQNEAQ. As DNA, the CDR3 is TGTGCCAGCAGCGGCGACCGGGGGGGAGATGACTCCTACGAGCAGTACTTC. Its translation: CASSGDRGGDDSYEQYF.

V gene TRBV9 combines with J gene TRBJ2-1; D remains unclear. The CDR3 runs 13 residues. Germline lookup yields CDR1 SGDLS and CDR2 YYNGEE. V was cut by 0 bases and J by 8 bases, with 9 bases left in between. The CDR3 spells CASSVGDSYEQFF. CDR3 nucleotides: TGTGCCAGCAGCGTAGGGGATAGCTATGAGCAGTTCTTC.

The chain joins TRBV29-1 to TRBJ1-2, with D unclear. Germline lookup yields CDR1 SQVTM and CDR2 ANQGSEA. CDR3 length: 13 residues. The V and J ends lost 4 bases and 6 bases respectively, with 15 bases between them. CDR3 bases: TGCAGCGTTGCAAGGTTAGGGAAAGATGGCTACACCTTC. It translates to CSVARLGKDGYTF.

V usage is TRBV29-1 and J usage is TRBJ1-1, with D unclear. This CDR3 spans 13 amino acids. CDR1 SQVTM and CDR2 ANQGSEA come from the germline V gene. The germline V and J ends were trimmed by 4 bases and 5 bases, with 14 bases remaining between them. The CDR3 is CSVVPKTGTEAFF. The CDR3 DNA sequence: TGCAGCGTTGTCCCGAAGACTGGGACTGAAGCTTTCTTT.

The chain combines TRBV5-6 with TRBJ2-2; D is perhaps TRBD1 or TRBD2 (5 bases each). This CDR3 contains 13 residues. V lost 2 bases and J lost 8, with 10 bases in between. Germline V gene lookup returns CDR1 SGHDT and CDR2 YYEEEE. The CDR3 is CASSLGTSGELFF. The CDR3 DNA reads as TGTGCCAGCAGCTTAGGGACCTCAGGGGAGCTGTTTTTT. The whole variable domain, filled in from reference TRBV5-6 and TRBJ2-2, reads DAGVTQSPTHLIKTRGQQVTLRCSPKSGHDTVSWYQQALGQGPQFIFQYYEEEERQRGNFPDRFSGHQFPNYSSELNVNALLLGDSALYLCASSLGTSGELFFGEGSRLTVL.

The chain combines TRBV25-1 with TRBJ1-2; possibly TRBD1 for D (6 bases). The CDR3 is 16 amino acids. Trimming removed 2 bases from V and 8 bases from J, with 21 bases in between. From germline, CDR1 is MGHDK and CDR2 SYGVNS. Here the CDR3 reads CASSEDFEGGNWGYTF. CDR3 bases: TGTGCCAGCAGTGAAGATTTTGAGGGGGGTAACTGGGGCTACACCTTC.

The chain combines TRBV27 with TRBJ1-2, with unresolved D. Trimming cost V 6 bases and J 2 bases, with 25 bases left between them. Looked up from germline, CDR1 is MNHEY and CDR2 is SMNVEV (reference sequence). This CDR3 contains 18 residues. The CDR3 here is CASRSFAGEGMGNYGYTF. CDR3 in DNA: TGTGCCAGCAGATCCTTTGCTGGGGAGGGTATGGGGAACTATGGCTACACCTTC.

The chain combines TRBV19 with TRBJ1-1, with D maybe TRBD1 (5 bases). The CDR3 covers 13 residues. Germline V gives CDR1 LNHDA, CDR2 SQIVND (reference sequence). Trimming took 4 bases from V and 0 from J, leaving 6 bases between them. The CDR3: CASSTGLNTEAFF. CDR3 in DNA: TGTGCCAGTAGTACAGGGCTGAACACTGAAGCTTTCTTT.

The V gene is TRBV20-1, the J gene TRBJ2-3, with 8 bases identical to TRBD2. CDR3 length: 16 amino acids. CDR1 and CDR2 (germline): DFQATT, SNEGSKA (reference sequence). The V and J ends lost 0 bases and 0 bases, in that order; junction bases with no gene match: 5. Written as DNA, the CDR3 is TGCAGTGCTAGAGACCGGAGCGGGAGAAGCACAGATACGCAGTATTTT. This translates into CSARDRSGRSTDTQYF.

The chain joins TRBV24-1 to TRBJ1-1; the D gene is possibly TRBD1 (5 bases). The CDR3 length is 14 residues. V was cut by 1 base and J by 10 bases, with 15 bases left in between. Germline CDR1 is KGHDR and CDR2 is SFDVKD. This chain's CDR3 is CATSDFPRGEGAFF. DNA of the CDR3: TGTGCCACCAGTGATTTCCCACGGGGCGAGGGAGCTTTCTTT.

CDR3 sequence: CSARRENTGELFF. CDR3 DNA: TGCAGTGCTAGGAGAGAGAACACCGGGGAGCTGTTTTTT. The chain employs TRBV20-1 and TRBJ2-2; no reliable D call. The CDR3 runs to 13 residues. Germline V gene data show CDR1 as DFQATT and CDR2 as SNEGSKA (reference sequence). Trimming pared 3 bases from V and 1 base from J, leaving 6 bases between.

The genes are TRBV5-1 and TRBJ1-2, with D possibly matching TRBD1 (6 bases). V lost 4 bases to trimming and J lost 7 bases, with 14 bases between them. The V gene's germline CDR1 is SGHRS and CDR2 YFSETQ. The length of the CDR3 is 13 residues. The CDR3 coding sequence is TGCGCCAGCAGCCCCACAGGGAAGGGTGGCTACACCTTC. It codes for CASSPTGKGGYTF. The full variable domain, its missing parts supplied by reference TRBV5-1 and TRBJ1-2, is KAGVTQTPRYLIKTRGQQVTLSCSPISGHRSVSWYQQTPGQGLQFLFEYFSETQRNKGNFPGRFSGRQFSNSRSEMNVSTLELGDSALYLCASSPTGKGGYTFGSGTRLTVV.

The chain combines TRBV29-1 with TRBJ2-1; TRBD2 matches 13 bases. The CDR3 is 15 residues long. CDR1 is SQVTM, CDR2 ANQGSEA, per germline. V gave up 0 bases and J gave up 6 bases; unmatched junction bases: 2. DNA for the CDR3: TGCAGCGTTGAAGACTGGACTAGCGGGAGCAATGAGCAGTTCTTC. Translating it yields CSVEDWTSGSNEQFF.